This TCR beta chain was identified during a study of response to subunit inactivated influenza vaccine. Study-wide results and caveats: The authors suggested that every seasonal influenza vaccination recruits few new T cells.

Each CDR3 protein gets one entry after TCRdb re-called the RT-PCR reads with MiXCR. The sample holds some 600,000 distinct CDR3 sequences; about 15% are singletons and the top ten take approximately 7.6%. V was pared by 6 bases and J by 0 bases, with 12 bases between. Germline V lookup: CDR1 SGHTA, CDR2 FQGNSA. The CDR3 loop spans 14 amino acids. A remark on this clonotype: Its antigen remains unidentified.

The source material was PBMCs from blood, sampled 14 to 15 days before vaccination. This sequence joins TRBV7-2 and TRBJ2-7; tentatively, D is TRBD1 (6 bases). This clonotype was sampled from a man aged 45-65 years who received an inactivated influenza vaccine. The chain's CDR3 is CASSKDRYSYEQYF. The DNA of the CDR3 is TGTGCCAGCAGTAAAGACAGGTACTCCTACGAGCAGTACTTC. Full variable domain (missing parts from reference TRBV7-2 and TRBJ2-7): GAGVSQSPSNKVTEKGKDVELRCDPISGHTALYWYRQSLGQGLEFLIYFQGNSAPDKSGLPSDRFSAERTGGSVSTLTIQRTQQEDSAVYLCASSKDRYSYEQYFGPGTRLTVT.